This TCR beta chain was obtained from a study of T cells in Graves' hyperthyroidism and ophthalmopathy. The V gene's germline CDR1 is SGHRS and CDR2 YFSETQ. Trimming at V came to 4 bases and at J to 7 bases, leaving 6 bases not matched to a gene. There are 14 residues in the CDR3. RNA transcripts served as the template for amplifying TCR beta CDR3 regions. TCR CDR3 underwent first-round RT-PCR with the HTBI primer set. MiXCR, applied by TCRdb to the multiplex PCR reads, yields one record per CDR3 protein. The sample holds fewer than 900,000 distinct CDR3 sequences; around 20% are singletons and the top ten take 15% to 20%. Blood was obtained at the first hyperthyroidism diagnosis, which preceded any ophthalmopathy symptoms.

The rearrangement links TRBV5-1 to TRBJ2-5; 11 nucleotides line up with TRBD2. Material for sequencing was blood. The receptor was derived from a woman aged 45-65 years with Graves' hyperthyroidism that later progressed to Graves' ophthalmopathy. The CDR3 loop is CASSTTSGDWTQYF. Here the CDR3 DNA reads TGCGCCAGCAGCACGACTAGCGGGGATTGGACCCAGTACTTC.